This T cell receptor beta chain was identified during a study of cytomegalovirus exposure and HLA in healthy donors. Study observations and caveats: Researchers had no immune exposure information except CMV serostatus available. Clonal expansion was found to be greater in HLA-associated TCR beta chains than in equally common others in a later analysis. Rarity held for most TCR sequences, but there were some public TCRs that occurred in many donors.

V was clipped by 8 bases and J by 3 bases; unmatched bases: 14. Germline-derived CDR1 and CDR2 are MDHEN and SYDVKM. The CDR3 spans 16 residues. The study ran its PCR with 60 Vbeta and 13 Jbeta primers. Measured with immunoSEQ multiplex PCR; TCRdb has only the in-frame clones, and not every one. Among 140,000 to 150,000 clones listed, 70% were seen once. As regards this clone: Its antigen is not known.

The sequencing sample was made of PBMCs. The chain couples TRBV28 to TRBJ2-7, with 9 positions matching TRBD1. The clonotype was recovered from a woman aged 60 to 75 in good health and CMV-seropositive. Here the CDR3 DNA reads TGTGCCAGCCGCCCCCCGACAGGGGGTGAAGGCTACGAGCAGTACTTC. As protein: CASRPPTGGEGYEQYF.